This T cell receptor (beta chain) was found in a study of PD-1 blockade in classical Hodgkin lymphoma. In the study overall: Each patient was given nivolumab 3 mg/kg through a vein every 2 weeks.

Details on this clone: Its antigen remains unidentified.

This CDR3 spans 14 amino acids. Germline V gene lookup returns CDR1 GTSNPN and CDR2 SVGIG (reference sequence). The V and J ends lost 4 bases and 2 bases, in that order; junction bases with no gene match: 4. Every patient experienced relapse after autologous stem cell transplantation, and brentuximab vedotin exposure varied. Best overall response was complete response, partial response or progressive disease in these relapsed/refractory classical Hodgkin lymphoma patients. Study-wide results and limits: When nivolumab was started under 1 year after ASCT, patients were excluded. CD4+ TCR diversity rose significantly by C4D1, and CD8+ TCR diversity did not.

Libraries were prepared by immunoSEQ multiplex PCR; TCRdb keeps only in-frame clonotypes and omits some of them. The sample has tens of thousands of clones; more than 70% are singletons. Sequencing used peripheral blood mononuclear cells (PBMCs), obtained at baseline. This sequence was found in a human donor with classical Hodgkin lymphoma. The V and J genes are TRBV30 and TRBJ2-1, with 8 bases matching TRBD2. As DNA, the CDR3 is TGTGCCTGGAACTTGGGACTAGCCTACAATGAGCAGTTCTTC. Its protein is CAWNLGLAYNEQFF.